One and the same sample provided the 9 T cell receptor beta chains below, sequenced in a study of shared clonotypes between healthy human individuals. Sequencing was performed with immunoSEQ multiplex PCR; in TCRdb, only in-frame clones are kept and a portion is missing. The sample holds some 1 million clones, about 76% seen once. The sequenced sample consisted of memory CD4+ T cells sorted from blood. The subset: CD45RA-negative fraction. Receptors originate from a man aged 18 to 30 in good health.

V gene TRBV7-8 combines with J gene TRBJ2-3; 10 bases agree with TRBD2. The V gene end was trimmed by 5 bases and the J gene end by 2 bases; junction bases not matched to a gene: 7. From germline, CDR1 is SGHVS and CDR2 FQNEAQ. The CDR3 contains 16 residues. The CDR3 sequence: CASSIRSGRYTDTQYF. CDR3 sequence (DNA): TGTGCCAGCAGCATTCGTAGCGGGAGGTACACAGATACGCAGTATTTT.

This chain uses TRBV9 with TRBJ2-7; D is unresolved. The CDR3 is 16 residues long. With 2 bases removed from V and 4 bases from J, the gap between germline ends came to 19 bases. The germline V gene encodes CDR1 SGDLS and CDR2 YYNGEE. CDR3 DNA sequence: TGTGCCAGCAGCGTTCCCCGACTGGAGCTTTTTTACGAGCAGTACTTC. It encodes CASSVPRLELFYEQYF.

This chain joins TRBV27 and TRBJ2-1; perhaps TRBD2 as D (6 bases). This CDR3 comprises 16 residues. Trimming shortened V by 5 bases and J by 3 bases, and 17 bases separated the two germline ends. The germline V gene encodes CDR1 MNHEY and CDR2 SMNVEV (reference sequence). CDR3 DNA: TGTGCCAGCAGTGTCCGGACTATTATGGGCTACAATGAGCAGTTCTTC. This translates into CASSVRTIMGYNEQFF.

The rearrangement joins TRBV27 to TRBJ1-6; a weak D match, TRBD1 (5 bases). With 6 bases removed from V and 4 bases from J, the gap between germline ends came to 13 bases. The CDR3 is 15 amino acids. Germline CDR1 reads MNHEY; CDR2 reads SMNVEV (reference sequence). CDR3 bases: TGTGCCAGCAGCCCCGACAGACTATATAATTCACCCCTCCACTTT. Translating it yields CASSPDRLYNSPLHF.

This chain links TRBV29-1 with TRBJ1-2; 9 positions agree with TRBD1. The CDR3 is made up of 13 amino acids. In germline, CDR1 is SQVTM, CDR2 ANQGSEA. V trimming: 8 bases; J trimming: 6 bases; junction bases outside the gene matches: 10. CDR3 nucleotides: TGCAGCCCTGGGACAGGGAGGAAGGATGGCTACACCTTC. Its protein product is CSPGTGRKDGYTF.

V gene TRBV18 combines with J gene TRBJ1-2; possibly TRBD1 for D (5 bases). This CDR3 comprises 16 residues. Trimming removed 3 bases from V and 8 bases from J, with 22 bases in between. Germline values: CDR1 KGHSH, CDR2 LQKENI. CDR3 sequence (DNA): TGTGCCAGCTCACCCCCGGGACCCACGGGAGTCTACGGCTACACCTTC. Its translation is CASSPPGPTGVYGYTF. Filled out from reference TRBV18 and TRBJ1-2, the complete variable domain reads NAGVMQNPRHLVRRRGQEARLRCSPMKGHSHVYWYRQLPEEGLKFMVYLQKENIIDESGMPKERFSAEFPKEGPSILRIQQVVRGDSAAYFCASSPPGPTGVYGYTFGSGTRLTVV.

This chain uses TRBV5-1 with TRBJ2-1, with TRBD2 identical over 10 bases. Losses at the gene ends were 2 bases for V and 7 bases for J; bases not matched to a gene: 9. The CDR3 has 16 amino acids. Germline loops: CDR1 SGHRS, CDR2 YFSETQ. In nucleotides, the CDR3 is TGCGCCAGCAGCTTAAGTAGCGGGGGGTTTGGGAATGAGCAGTTCTTC. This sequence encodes CASSLSSGGFGNEQFF. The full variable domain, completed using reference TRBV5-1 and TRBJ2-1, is KAGVTQTPRYLIKTRGQQVTLSCSPISGHRSVSWYQQTPGQGLQFLFEYFSETQRNKGNFPGRFSGRQFSNSRSEMNVSTLELGDSALYLCASSLSSGGFGNEQFFGPGTRLTVL.

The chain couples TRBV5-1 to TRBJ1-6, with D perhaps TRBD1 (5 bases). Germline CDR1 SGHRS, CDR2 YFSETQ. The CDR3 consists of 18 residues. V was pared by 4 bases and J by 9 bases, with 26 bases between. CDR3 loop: CASSPIGIGATGGSPLHF. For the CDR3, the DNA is TGCGCCAGCAGCCCCATTGGTATAGGGGCCACGGGGGGTTCACCCCTCCACTTT.

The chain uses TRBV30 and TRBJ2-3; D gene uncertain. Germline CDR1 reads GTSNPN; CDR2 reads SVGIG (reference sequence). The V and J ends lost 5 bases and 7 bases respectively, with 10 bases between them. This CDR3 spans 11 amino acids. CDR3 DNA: TGTGCCTGGTCAGTGGCTAATACGCAGTATTTT. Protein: CAWSVANTQYF.